A single sample is the source of the 20 T cell receptor beta chains below, sequenced in a study of T-cell reconstitution after alpha-beta-depleted transplantation in children. TCRbeta library preparation incorporated unique molecular identifiers. Using its own MiXCR run on the PCR reads, TCRdb lists one record per CDR3 protein. Of some 340,000 distinct CDR3 sequences listed, about 9.3% are singletons. The input for sequencing was PBMCs from the stem cell graft donor, taken from the stem cell graft. The source of these receptors is a human donor who donated a stem cell graft to a child with acute lymphoblastic leukemia.

In this sample, this clonotype turned up many times. The rearrangement links TRBV2 to TRBJ1-5; D unresolved. This CDR3 is built from 12 residues. Looked up from germline, CDR1 is SNHLY and CDR2 is FYNNEI. Deletions cut 7 bases from V and 2 bases from J, with 6 bases between. The CDR3 DNA reads TGTGCCAGCAACGTGGGCAATCAGCCCCAGCATTTT. Amino acid sequence: CASNVGNQPQHF.

The chain carries TRBV29-1 and TRBJ2-4, with 11 bases fitting TRBD2. V gave up 4 bases and J gave up 6 bases; unmatched junction bases: 11. Germline V gives CDR1 SQVTM, CDR2 ANQGSEA. The CDR3 contains 16 residues. The CDR3 reads CSVAGGLAGGINIQYF. CDR3 in DNA: TGCAGCGTTGCGGGTGGGCTAGCGGGAGGAATAAACATTCAGTACTTC.

This clonotype has a handful of counts. The V and J genes are TRBV5-1 and TRBJ2-4; TRBD2 matches at 8 bases. Trimming took 1 base from V and 4 from J; bases not matched to a gene: 4. Germline V gene data show CDR1 as SGHRS and CDR2 as YFSETQ. The CDR3 loop spans 15 amino acids. CDR3 protein: CASSLSASGKNIQYF. The CDR3 DNA follows: TGCGCCAGCAGCTTGTCGGCTAGCGGGAAAAACATTCAGTACTTC. Full variable domain (missing parts from reference TRBV5-1 and TRBJ2-4): KAGVTQTPRYLIKTRGQQVTLSCSPISGHRSVSWYQQTPGQGLQFLFEYFSETQRNKGNFPGRFSGRQFSNSRSEMNVSTLELGDSALYLCASSLSASGKNIQYFGAGTRLSVL.

This chain links TRBV29-1 with TRBJ2-5, with 7 nucleotides matching TRBD2. Germline CDR1 SQVTM, CDR2 ANQGSEA. CDR3 size: 13 residues. Trimming at V came to 5 bases and at J to 5 bases, leaving 8 bases not matched to a gene. The CDR3 bases are TGCAGCGTTCGGGGGAGGGCGTTGGAGACCCAGTACTTC. Translated, it gives CSVRGRALETQYF.

V gene TRBV12-3 or TRBV12-4 combines with J gene TRBJ2-3; TRBD2 agrees at 8 bases. After removal of 0 bases from V and 6 bases from J, the junction contained 5 bases not matched to a gene. This CDR3 is built from 15 residues. CDR3 bases: TGTGCCAGCAGTTTAGCGGGACTAGAGGCGGATACGCAGTATTTT. The encoded protein is CASSLAGLEADTQYF.

This chain connects TRBV12-3 or TRBV12-4 to TRBJ2-3, with D maybe TRBD1 (6 bases). The CDR3 is 16 amino acids. The V and J ends lost 3 bases and 4 bases respectively, with 17 bases between them. The CDR3 DNA is TGTGCCAGCAGTTTCTTTACAGGGAACGGAGCAGATACGCAGTATTTT. Encoded protein: CASSFFTGNGADTQYF.

There are a few counts of this clonotype. The chain is built from TRBV10-2 and TRBJ2-4; D gene unclear. CDR3 length equals 15 residues. Germline CDR1 is WSHSY and CDR2 is SAAADI. V dropped 0 bases and J dropped 0 bases, with 6 bases sitting between them. CDR3 residues: CASSESPEAKNIQYF. The DNA for the CDR3 is TGCGCCAGCAGTGAGTCTCCAGAAGCCAAAAACATTCAGTACTTC.

The rearrangement joins TRBV20-1 to TRBJ1-5; D call uncertain. Germline V gene sequence: CDR1 DFQATT, CDR2 SNEGSKA (reference sequence). V was pared by 3 bases and J by 5 bases, with 11 bases between. The CDR3 sequence is 13 residues long. CDR3 region: CSASPWKDQPQHF. CDR3 sequence (DNA): TGCAGTGCTAGTCCCTGGAAGGATCAGCCCCAGCATTTT.

There are a few counts of this clonotype. This sequence joins TRBV5-6 and TRBJ1-5; maybe TRBD1 (5 bases). CDR1 is SGHDT and CDR2 is YYEEEE in the germline V gene. CDR3 size: 16 residues. Trimming took 2 bases from V and 0 from J, leaving 12 bases between them. CDR3 in DNA: TGTGCCAGCAGCTTCACTCCAGGGCTTAGCAATCAGCCCCAGCATTTT. It codes for CASSFTPGLSNQPQHF.

This sequence joins TRBV19 and TRBJ1-5, with 10 bases aligning to TRBD1. Losses at the gene ends were 2 bases for V and 2 bases for J; bases not matched to a gene: 6. Germline V CDR1 and CDR2: LNHDA, SQIVND (reference sequence). The CDR3 extends over 17 amino acids. The CDR3 spells CASSIKGTGVGNQPQHF. The CDR3 nucleotides read TGTGCCAGTAGTATAAAAGGGACAGGGGTCGGCAATCAGCCCCAGCATTTT.

This clonotype was counted ten times or more. The rearrangement joins TRBV12-3 or TRBV12-4 to TRBJ1-5; TRBD1 matches 9 bases. The CDR3 runs 14 residues. Trimming took 6 bases from V and 9 from J; bases not matched to a gene: 9. The DNA of the CDR3 is TGTGCCAGCAGATCGGGACAGGGAGGAATGCCCCAGCATTTT. This codes for CASRSGQGGMPQHF.

The chain couples TRBV2 to TRBJ2-2, with D possibly matching TRBD1 (5 bases). Germline CDR1 and CDR2: SNHLY and FYNNEI. V dropped 3 bases and J dropped 3 bases, with 17 bases sitting between them. CDR3 length equals 17 residues. The CDR3 sequence is CASSDDRERTYTGELFF. Written as DNA, the CDR3 is TGTGCCAGCAGTGACGACAGAGAGCGAACTTACACCGGGGAGCTGTTTTTT.

The chain combines TRBV5-5 with TRBJ2-1; D not certain. The CDR3 has 13 amino acids. V lost 6 bases, J lost 0 bases, and 7 bases lay in between. CDR1 SGHKS and CDR2 YYEKEE come from the germline V gene (reference sequence). CDR3 in amino acids: CASTATSYNEQFF. The CDR3, as DNA: TGTGCCAGCACCGCCACCTCCTACAATGAGCAGTTCTTC.

This clonotype was detected only a few times. This chain connects TRBV2 to TRBJ2-1; D is undetermined. The V end lost 3 bases, the J end lost 9 bases, and 9 bases lay between the germline ends. CDR1 is SNHLY and CDR2 is FYNNEI in the germline V gene. The CDR3 length is 12 residues. CDR3 sequence: CASSEELGEQFF. The CDR3 nucleotides read TGTGCCAGCAGTGAGGAGTTGGGTGAGCAGTTCTTC. The full variable domain, its missing parts supplied by reference TRBV2 and TRBJ2-1, is EPEVTQTPSHQVTQMGQEVILRCVPISNHLYFYWYRQILGQKVEFLVSFYNNEISEKSEIFDDQFSVERPDGSNFTLKIRSTKLEDSAMYFCASSEELGEQFFGPGTRLTVL.

In this sample, this clonotype turned up many times. The chain joins TRBV28 to TRBJ2-3; D is unclear. CDR3 length: 15 amino acids. Trimming pared 3 bases from V and 2 bases from J, leaving 12 bases between. CDR1 is MDHEN, CDR2 SYDVKM, per germline. DNA for the CDR3: TGTGCCAGCAGTTTGGATGGGCTCTCCACAGATACGCAGTATTTT. Protein: CASSLDGLSTDTQYF. Complete variable domain (other parts from reference TRBV28 and TRBJ2-3): DVKVTQSSRYLVKRTGEKVFLECVQDMDHENMFWYRQDPGLGLRLIYFSYDVKMKEKGDIPEGYSVSREKKERFSLILESASTNQTSMYLCASSLDGLSTDTQYFGPGTRLTVL.

The rearrangement uses TRBV28 and TRBJ2-7; TRBD1 matches 7 bases. The ends lost 1 base at V and 6 bases at J; junction bases unmatched: 6. Germline-derived CDR1 and CDR2 are MDHEN and SYDVKM. The CDR3 loop spans 14 amino acids. The CDR3 region is CASSLSQGLGEQYF. In DNA, the CDR3 is TGTGCCAGCAGTTTATCACAGGGGCTCGGCGAGCAGTACTTC.

Ten or more counts support this clonotype. The chain joins TRBV12-3 or TRBV12-4 to TRBJ2-2; D is undetermined. The ends were cut back, 3 bases at V and 6 bases at J, with 2 bases in the middle. The CDR3 has 11 residues. The CDR3 nucleotides are TGTGCCAGCAGTTTCCCCGGGGAGCTGTTTTTT. Amino acid sequence: CASSFPGELFF.

This clonotype occurred many times. The V and J genes are TRBV9 and TRBJ2-5; D call uncertain. Deletions cut 2 bases from V and 1 base from J, with 6 bases between. The length of the CDR3 is 13 residues. Germline loops: CDR1 SGDLS, CDR2 YYNGEE. The CDR3 reads CASSVASQETQYF. The DNA of the CDR3 is TGTGCCAGCAGCGTCGCGAGCCAAGAGACCCAGTACTTC.

The rearrangement uses TRBV12-3 or TRBV12-4 and TRBJ2-5; TRBD2 agrees at 8 bases. The CDR3 has 16 residues. After removal of 2 bases from V and 1 base from J, the junction contained 6 bases not matched to a gene. CDR3 bases: TGTGCCAGCAGTTTAAGGCTAGCGGGCCTCCAAGAGACCCAGTACTTC. It is translated as CASSLRLAGLQETQYF.

The gene calls are TRBV5-1 and TRBJ1-2; 8 positions agree with TRBD1. From germline, CDR1 is SGHRS and CDR2 YFSETQ. V was pared by 4 bases and J by 4 bases, with 6 bases of the junction left unmatched. CDR3 length: 14 amino acids. CDR3 in DNA: TGCGCCAGCAGCAATGGGACAGGAAGCTATGGCTACACCTTC. Translation gives CASSNGTGSYGYTF.